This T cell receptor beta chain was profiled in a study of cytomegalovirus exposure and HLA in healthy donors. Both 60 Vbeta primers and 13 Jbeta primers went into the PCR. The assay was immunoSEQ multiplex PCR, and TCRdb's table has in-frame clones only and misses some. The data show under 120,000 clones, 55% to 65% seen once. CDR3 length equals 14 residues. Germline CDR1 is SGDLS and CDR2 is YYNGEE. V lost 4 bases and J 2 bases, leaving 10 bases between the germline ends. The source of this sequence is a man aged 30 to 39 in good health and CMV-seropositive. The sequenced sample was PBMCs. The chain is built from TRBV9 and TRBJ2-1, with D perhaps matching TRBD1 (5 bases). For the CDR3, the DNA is TGTGCCAGCAGCATCGACAGTCCCTACAATGAGCAGTTCTTC. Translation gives CASSIDSPYNEQFF.